These 20 T cell receptor beta chains originate from one sample sequenced in a study of long-term antiretroviral therapy in people with HIV. With survey level as its setting, the immunoSEQ assay was v3.0. Here immunoSEQ multiplex PCR was the method, and the copy in TCRdb shows in-frame clones only, minus some. The sample has 15,000 to 20,000 clones; more than 80% are singletons. Sequences were derived from unsorted PBMCs, sampled 0.3 years after starting antiretroviral therapy. These receptors came from a man between 18 and 29 years old with HIV.

This chain connects TRBV2 to TRBJ2-2; the D is unclear. Trimming removed 6 bases from V and 0 bases from J, with 11 bases in between. This CDR3 comprises 15 residues. CDR1 and CDR2 (germline): SNHLY, FYNNEI. The chain's CDR3 is CASRKGPANTGELFF. DNA for the CDR3: TGTGCCAGCAGGAAGGGCCCCGCGAACACCGGGGAGCTGTTTTTT.

V is TRBV6-1 and J is TRBJ2-3, with a possible D match to TRBD2 (6 bases). CDR1 is MNHNS and CDR2 is SASEGT in the germline V gene. The CDR3 runs 14 residues. V lost 6 bases and J lost 1, with 11 bases in between. CDR3 residues: CASRRLGGTDTQYF. For the CDR3, the DNA is TGTGCCAGCAGGAGACTAGGGGGCACAGATACGCAGTATTTT.

A few counts support this clone. This chain joins TRBV30 and TRBJ2-6; D possibly corresponds to TRBD2 (5 bases). Trimming left V 4 bases short and J 4 bases short, with 14 bases between. Germline V gene lookup returns CDR1 GTSNPN and CDR2 SVGIG (reference sequence). The CDR3 has 15 residues. This chain's CDR3 is CAWKSKGDGANVLTF. The CDR3 DNA reads TGTGCCTGGAAATCCAAGGGAGACGGGGCCAACGTCCTGACTTTC.

This sequence joins TRBV7-3 and TRBJ1-1; no reliable D call. Germline CDR1 and CDR2: SGHTA and FQGTGA. The CDR3 consists of 13 residues. V lost 4 bases and J 3 bases, leaving 9 bases between the germline ends. CDR3 bases: TGTGCCAGCAGCTCGGGGAGGGACACTGAAGCTTTCTTT. Translation gives CASSSGRDTEAFF.

J is TRBJ2-3 and V is TRBV4-1, with TRBD2 identical over 8 bases. CDR1 is MGHRA and CDR2 is YSYEKL in the germline V gene. The CDR3 loop spans 15 amino acids. The V and J ends lost 1 base and 6 bases, in that order; junction bases with no gene match: 6. Here the CDR3 reads CASSQGSGGVDTQYF. Here the CDR3 DNA reads TGCGCCAGCAGCCAAGGGAGCGGGGGCGTCGATACGCAGTATTTT.

The chain couples TRBV6-5 to TRBJ1-2, with 9 bases aligning to TRBD1. V gave up 4 bases and J gave up 2 bases; unmatched junction bases: 5. This CDR3 is 15 amino acids long. Germline lookup yields CDR1 MNHEY and CDR2 SVGAGI. CDR3 residues: CASSSTGTGNYGYTF. Here the CDR3 DNA reads TGTGCCAGCAGTTCGACCGGGACAGGGAACTATGGCTACACCTTC.

This clone was counted once. The rearrangement joins TRBV5-1 to TRBJ1-1; D gene unclear. Germline lookup yields CDR1 SGHRS and CDR2 YFSETQ. The CDR3 is made up of 13 amino acids. Between the trimmed V and J ends, which lost 2 bases and 7 bases, there was a span of 12 bases. The CDR3 loop reads CASSFEGVSEAFF. CDR3 DNA sequence: TGCGCCAGCAGCTTCGAGGGCGTTAGTGAAGCTTTCTTT. The variable domain in full, completed from reference TRBV5-1 and TRBJ1-1, reads KAGVTQTPRYLIKTRGQQVTLSCSPISGHRSVSWYQQTPGQGLQFLFEYFSETQRNKGNFPGRFSGRQFSNSRSEMNVSTLELGDSALYLCASSFEGVSEAFFGQGTRLTVV.

About this clone: The sample carries other DNA sequences with the same CDR3. The rearrangement joins TRBV5-1 to TRBJ2-5; no clear D gene. V lost 3 bases and J lost 1, with 4 bases in between. This CDR3 is built from 12 residues. Germline-derived CDR1 and CDR2 are SGHRS and YFSETQ. As DNA, the CDR3 is TGCGCCAGCAGCTCGCCCCAAGAGACCCAGTACTTC. Encoded protein: CASSSPQETQYF.

CDR3 in DNA: TGTGCCAGCAGTCCCCGAGGGCCGAGCTCCTATAATTCACCCCTCCACTTT. Amino acids: CASSPRGPSSYNSPLHF. The chain carries TRBV27 and TRBJ1-6, with unresolved D. Trimming shortened V by 5 bases and J by 0 bases, and 14 bases separated the two germline ends. This CDR3 spans 17 amino acids. In germline, CDR1 is MNHEY, CDR2 SMNVEV (reference sequence).

The chain carries TRBV28 and TRBJ2-7; D is unresolved. Germline CDR1 is MDHEN and CDR2 is SYDVKM. Trimming pared 3 bases from V and 7 bases from J, leaving 16 bases between. This CDR3 has 14 residues. The CDR3 bases are TGTGCCAGCAGTTTCTCTAGAGGTCCAGCGGAGCAGTACTTC. Amino acid sequence: CASSFSRGPAEQYF.

The rearrangement uses TRBV5-5 and TRBJ1-1, with TRBD1 identical over 8 bases. From germline, CDR1 is SGHKS and CDR2 YYEKEE (reference sequence). The length of the CDR3 is 16 residues. V was clipped by 1 base and J by 4 bases; unmatched bases: 9. CDR3 protein: CASSLNRGMMGTEAFF. In DNA, the CDR3 is TGTGCCAGCAGCTTGAACAGGGGGATGATGGGCACTGAAGCTTTCTTT. Together with reference TRBV5-5 and TRBJ1-1, the CDR3 gives the full variable domain: DAGVTQSPTHLIKTRGQQVTLRCSPISGHKSVSWYQQVLGQGPQFIFQYYEKEERGRGNFPDRFSARQFPNYSSELNVNALLLGDSALYLCASSLNRGMMGTEAFFGQGTRLTVV.

The rearrangement links TRBV7-8 to TRBJ2-1; either TRBD1 or TRBD2 may fit D (5 bases each). The CDR3 loop spans 15 amino acids. V was pared by 3 bases and J by 4 bases, with 13 bases between. Germline V lookup: CDR1 SGHVS, CDR2 FQNEAQ. The CDR3 bases are TGTGCCAGCAGCTTGGGGCGGACTTGGTACAATGAGCAGTTCTTC. Its translation is CASSLGRTWYNEQFF.

The V gene is TRBV5-1, the J gene TRBJ2-3; D is perhaps TRBD1 (5 bases). The germline V gene encodes CDR1 SGHRS and CDR2 YFSETQ. The CDR3 runs to 13 residues. Trimming pared 6 bases from V and 0 bases from J, leaving 8 bases between. The CDR3 coding sequence is TGCGCCAGCAACGCAGGGAGCACAGATACGCAGTATTTT. Encoded protein: CASNAGSTDTQYF. The full variable domain, in which reference TRBV5-1 and TRBJ2-3 provide the parts outside the CDR3, is KAGVTQTPRYLIKTRGQQVTLSCSPISGHRSVSWYQQTPGQGLQFLFEYFSETQRNKGNFPGRFSGRQFSNSRSEMNVSTLELGDSALYLCASNAGSTDTQYFGPGTRLTVL.

This chain uses TRBV16 with TRBJ1-5; D gene unclear. Germline values: CDR1 KGHSY, CDR2 FQNENV. The ends were cut back, 2 bases at V and 6 bases at J, with 11 bases in the middle. This CDR3 is 14 amino acids long. The CDR3 loop reads CASSQQGVAQPQHF. Written as DNA, the CDR3 is TGTGCCAGCAGCCAACAAGGTGTTGCTCAGCCCCAGCATTTT.

The chain links TRBV5-8 to TRBJ2-5; 7 positions agree with TRBD1. Germline trimming cut 4 bases from V and 1 base from J; bases unmatched to any gene: 7. Germline V lookup: CDR1 SGHTS, CDR2 YDEGEE. The CDR3 runs 15 residues. CDR3 amino acids: CASSRGRSPQETQYF. For the CDR3, the DNA is TGTGCCAGCAGCAGGGGGCGTTCGCCCCAAGAGACCCAGTACTTC. Combining the CDR3 with reference TRBV5-8 and TRBJ2-5 gives the whole variable domain EAGVTQSPTHLIKTRGQQATLRCSPISGHTSVYWYQQALGLGLQFLLWYDEGEERNRGNFPPRFSGRQFPNYSSELNVNALELEDSALYLCASSRGRSPQETQYFGPGTRLLVL.

This chain links TRBV9 with TRBJ2-5; D might be TRBD1 (6 bases). V was cut by 3 bases and J by 5 bases, with 14 bases left in between. The CDR3 sequence is 14 residues long. Germline V gene data show CDR1 as SGDLS and CDR2 as YYNGEE. CDR3 sequence (DNA): TGTGCCAGCAGCGGGACAGCCAGGGCGGAGACCCAGTACTTC. It yields the protein CASSGTARAETQYF. The variable domain in full, with the rest retrieved from reference TRBV9 and TRBJ2-5, is DSGVTQTPKHLITATGQRVTLRCSPRSGDLSVYWYQQSLDQGLQFLIQYYNGEERAKGNILERFSAQQFPDLHSELNLSSLELGDSALYFCASSGTARAETQYFGPGTRLLVL.

The CDR3 DNA follows: TGCAGCGTTTTGGGGGGCACTGAAGCTTTCTTT. Its translation: CSVLGGTEAFF. The chain carries TRBV29-1 and TRBJ1-1; TRBD1 is a possible D gene (5 bases). Germline V gene sequence: CDR1 SQVTM, CDR2 ANQGSEA. The CDR3 spans 11 residues. V was cut by 5 bases and J by 4 bases, with 8 bases left in between.

The rearrangement joins TRBV6-4 to TRBJ1-2; D possibly corresponds to TRBD1 (6 bases). Trimming pared 2 bases from V and 7 bases from J, leaving 17 bases between. The CDR3 is 15 residues long. From germline, CDR1 is MRHNA and CDR2 SNTAGT. The CDR3 here is CASSDTTGGEGGYTF. CDR3 in DNA: TGTGCCAGCAGTGACACAACCGGGGGCGAGGGTGGCTACACCTTC.

V gene TRBV30 combines with J gene TRBJ2-1; 8 bases fit TRBD2. The CDR3 has 12 amino acids. V lost 3 bases, J lost 12 bases, and 7 bases stayed unmatched. The germline gives CDR1 GTSNPN, CDR2 SVGIG (reference sequence). The CDR3 sequence is CAWRDSGARQFF. DNA for the CDR3: TGTGCCTGGAGGGATAGCGGGGCCCGGCAGTTCTTC.

DNA of the CDR3: TGTGCCAGCAGCGCAACAGGAGCAAATTCACCCCTCCACTTT. Translating it yields CASSATGANSPLHF. V usage is TRBV2 and J usage is TRBJ1-6; D possibly corresponds to TRBD1 (5 bases). The CDR3 is 14 residues long. V lost 6 bases, J lost 7 bases, and 13 bases lay in between. Germline lookup yields CDR1 SNHLY and CDR2 FYNNEI.